The source of this T cell receptor beta chain is a study of CD8 T cells in ankylosing spondylitis (TCRdb year 2017). Regarding the complete study: The study set out to find disease-linked TCR variants by profiling T cell receptor beta repertoires in ankylosing spondylitis patients and healthy donors. The full study cohort was made up of about 25 ankylosing spondylitis patients and around 100 healthy donors. Samples of peripheral blood were taken, and for ankylosing spondylitis patients, synovial fluid was collected as well. Results the study describes overall, beyond this receptor: Some of the motif variants had been reported before in the synovial fluid and blood of reactive arthritis patients, a finding that suggests common disease-initiation mechanisms. A CD8+ phenotype was shown by the disease-linked clones, which were found at relatively low frequencies in peripheral blood. According to the report, matched synovial fluid samples from ankylosing spondylitis patients were significantly enriched for the disease-linked clones. Blood from ankylosing spondylitis patients appeared to be characterized by a TCR beta motif composed of roughly 8 highly homologous amino acid variants.

Relative to germline, V is 4 bases shorter and J is 0 bases shorter, with 11 bases between their ends. Taken from the germline V gene, the CDR1 and CDR2 loops are SQVTM and ANQGSEA. From the cysteine up to the phenylalanine, the CDR3 has a length of 14 residues. The entry retains the CDR3 DNA only, 42 bases that are in frame from base 1. TCRdb records Illumina HiSeq 2500 as the sequencer. TCR beta libraries were prepared by quantitative 5'-RACE with molecular barcodes. In the source study's methods: Disease-linked TCR variants were identified with a new computational method built on a probabilistic model of VDJ rearrangement. TCRdb trimmed public reads at Q25 via fastp, called clones via MiXCR and kept in-frame beta chains. Every CDR3 protein is listed once, alongside the most common genes and DNA of its rows. The V and J calls and clone size are TCRdb's, not the authors'. Here the sample has around 140,000 distinct CDR3 sequences; 9.5% to 12% occur a single time. 3.5% to 5% of the sample is in the top ten clones.

This clonotype was observed at least ten times. What antigen it recognizes has not been identified. No base-level quality is on record; no much larger clone is a single base apart. The TCR sequence derives from a female donor with ankylosing spondylitis or in good health (not recorded which). This receptor chain uses TRBV29-1 and TRBJ2-3; the D gene cannot be named for sure. Sequenced: blood, either unsorted or a sorted T cell fraction (not recorded which). The nucleotide sequence reads TGCAGCGTTGCGCGGAGACTTAGCACAGATACGCAGTATTTT. This encodes CSVARRLSTDTQYF.